This TCR beta chain was identified in a study of a mutant IDH1 vaccine in newly diagnosed glioma. Study summary: Antecedent treatment encompassed radiotherapy, temozolomide, or their combination; the majority received both. Study outcomes and limitations: It was around 93% of patients that developed vaccine-induced immune responses. Pseudoprogression apparently tracked independently of changes in top peripheral T cell clonotypes.

The assay was immunoSEQ multiplex PCR, and TCRdb's table has in-frame clones only and misses some. The table shows 40,000 or so clones, with 75% to 80% occurring only once. In the case of this clone: Its antigen is not known.

The CDR3 totals 12 residues. CDR1 GTSNPN and CDR2 SVGIG come from the germline V gene (reference sequence). With 5 bases removed from V and 6 bases from J, the gap between germline ends came to 14 bases. This sample's time point: week 5, during vaccination. What each vaccine dose contained was 300 ug of mutant IDH1 20-mer peptide, accompanied by topical imiquimod. Specimen: PBMCs, collected from a glioma patient whose treatment included an IDH1 peptide vaccine. This chain connects TRBV30 to TRBJ2-7, with D perhaps TRBD1 (6 bases). The source of this sequence is a man in his forties with glioma. The CDR3 sequence: CAWGRQGSEQYF. As DNA, the CDR3 is TGTGCCTGGGGTAGGCAGGGGAGCGAGCAGTACTTC.